The 8 T cell receptor beta chains below come from one sample, sequenced in a study of T-cell memory formation after mild COVID-19. TCRdb recomputed calls from the 5' RACE reads with MiXCR, one row per CDR3 protein. The table shows under 400,000 distinct CDR3 sequences, with around 30% occurring only once. Sequencing input: PBMCs or a T cell subset sorted from them (not recorded which). These receptors were collected from an adult woman who had mild COVID-19 (a few samples of this study predate the infection). Cell type and time point are not known.

The chain has TRBV12-3 or TRBV12-4 and TRBJ2-3, with 9 nucleotides matching TRBD2. V trimming: 8 bases; J trimming: 6 bases; junction bases outside the gene matches: 9. The CDR3 is made up of 14 amino acids. The CDR3 nucleotides read TGTGCCAGCCTTAGCGGGAGCGGGAGGGATACGCAGTATTTT. Protein: CASLSGSGRDTQYF.

This clonotype occurred many times. The rearrangement links TRBV11-2 to TRBJ2-7, with D unresolved. CDR3 length: 16 residues. V was pared by 5 bases and J by 3 bases, with 20 bases between. Germline CDR1 and CDR2: SGHAT and FQNNGV. CDR3 DNA: TGTGCCAGCAGCCCAACCAGACGAGTAGGAGACTACGAGCAGTACTTC. Translated, it gives CASSPTRRVGDYEQYF.

V and J are TRBV11-2 and TRBJ2-3; a possible D gene is TRBD2 (5 bases). Germline V CDR1 and CDR2: SGHAT, FQNNGV. There are 14 residues in the CDR3. The V end was cut by 5 bases, the J end by 3 bases, with 12 bases between. In nucleotides, the CDR3 is TGTGCCAGCAGCATGGACTGGGGAACAGATACGCAGTATTTT. Translating it yields CASSMDWGTDTQYF.

This clonotype appeared a few times. This chain joins TRBV12-3 or TRBV12-4 and TRBJ1-2, with no clear D. This CDR3 is 13 amino acids long. V lost 6 bases and J lost 2, with 10 bases in between. In DNA, the CDR3 is TGTGCCAGCAGGGACGAGGGCAACTATGGCTACACCTTC. As protein: CASRDEGNYGYTF.

This clonotype was recorded a few times. V usage is TRBV19 and J usage is TRBJ1-1; D unresolved. Germline V CDR1 and CDR2: LNHDA, SQIVND (reference sequence). Trimming stripped 3 bases from V and 2 bases from J, with 4 bases between. The CDR3 contains 12 residues. DNA of the CDR3: TGTGCCAGTAGTATCCCCAACACTGAAGCTTTCTTT. Translated, it gives CASSIPNTEAFF.

The gene calls are TRBV3-1 and TRBJ1-2, with 8 bases identical to TRBD1. Looked up from germline, CDR1 is LGHDT and CDR2 is YNNKEL (reference sequence). This CDR3 has 13 residues. With V trimmed by 5 bases and J by 4 bases, 3 bases remained unmatched. CDR3: CASSGTGRYGYTF. The CDR3 nucleotides read TGTGCCAGCAGCGGGACAGGCCGCTATGGCTACACCTTC.

This chain links TRBV7-2 with TRBJ2-7, with TRBD2 as a possible D gene (6 bases). There are 14 residues in the CDR3. Germline CDR1 reads SGHTA; CDR2 reads FQGNSA. V was shortened by 6 bases and J by 0 bases, with 12 bases between the two germline ends. Here the CDR3 reads CASRWEASSYEQYF. CDR3 in DNA: TGTGCCAGCAGGTGGGAGGCAAGCTCCTACGAGCAGTACTTC.

The genes are TRBV12-3 or TRBV12-4 and TRBJ1-5; 7 bases align to TRBD1. This CDR3 contains 16 residues. The J segment lost 3 bases and the V segment lost 3 bases, leaving 8 bases of the junction unmatched. The CDR3: CASSLEGQRANQPQHF. Written as DNA, the CDR3 is TGTGCCAGCAGTTTGGAGGGACAGAGGGCCAATCAGCCCCAGCATTTT.